This T cell receptor beta chain derives from a study of T cells in Graves' hyperthyroidism and ophthalmopathy. Ten or more counts support this clonotype. This CDR3 has 15 residues. V lost 0 bases and J lost 5, with 13 bases in between. In germline, CDR1 is LGHDT, CDR2 YNNKEL (reference sequence). From RNA transcripts, TCR beta CDR3 regions were amplified. RT-PCR in the first round (using the HTBI primer set) targeted the TCR CDR3. TCRdb processed the multiplex PCR reads anew with MiXCR; each CDR3 protein has one entry. The sample contains about 290,000 distinct CDR3 sequences, 10% to 15% of which appear only once.

The sequencing input was blood. This sequence originates from a woman in her thirties with Graves' hyperthyroidism that later progressed to Graves' ophthalmopathy. The chain has TRBV3-1 and TRBJ2-5; a possible D gene is TRBD2 (6 bases). Here the CDR3 reads CASSQDAGRGETQYF. The DNA for the CDR3 is TGTGCCAGCAGCCAAGATGCGGGGAGAGGGGAGACCCAGTACTTC.